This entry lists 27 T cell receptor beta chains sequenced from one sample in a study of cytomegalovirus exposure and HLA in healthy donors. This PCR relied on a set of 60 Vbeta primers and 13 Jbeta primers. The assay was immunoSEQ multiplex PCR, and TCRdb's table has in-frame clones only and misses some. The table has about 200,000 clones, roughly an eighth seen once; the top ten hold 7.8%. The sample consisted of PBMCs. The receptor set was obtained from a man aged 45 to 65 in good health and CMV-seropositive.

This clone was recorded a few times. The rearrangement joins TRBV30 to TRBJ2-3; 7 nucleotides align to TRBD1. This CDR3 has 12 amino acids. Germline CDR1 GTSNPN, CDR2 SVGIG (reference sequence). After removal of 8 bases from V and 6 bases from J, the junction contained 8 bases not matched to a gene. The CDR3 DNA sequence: TGTGCCAGTACAGGGGTTGGGGATACGCAGTATTTT. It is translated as CASTGVGDTQYF. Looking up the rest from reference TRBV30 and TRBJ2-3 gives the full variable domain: SQTIHQWPATLVQPVGSPLSLECTVEGTSNPNLYWYRQAAGRGLQLLFYSVGIGQISSEVPQNLSASRPQDRQFILSSKKLLLSDSGFYLCASTGVGDTQYFGPGTRLTVL.

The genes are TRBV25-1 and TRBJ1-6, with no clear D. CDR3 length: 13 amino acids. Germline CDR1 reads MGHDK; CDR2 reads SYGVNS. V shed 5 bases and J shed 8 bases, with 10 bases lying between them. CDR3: CASSWTPDSPLHF. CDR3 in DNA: TGTGCCAGCAGTTGGACTCCAGATTCACCCCTCCACTTT.

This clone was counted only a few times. CDR3 loop: CASSQLGAREKLFF. The CDR3 coding sequence is TGTGCCAGCAGCCAATTGGGGGCAAGAGAAAAACTGTTTTTT. This chain uses TRBV14 with TRBJ1-4; a possible D gene is TRBD1 (6 bases). Germline assignment: CDR1 SGHDN and CDR2 FVKESK. V was trimmed by 2 bases and J by 8 bases, leaving 12 bases between them. The CDR3 runs 14 residues.

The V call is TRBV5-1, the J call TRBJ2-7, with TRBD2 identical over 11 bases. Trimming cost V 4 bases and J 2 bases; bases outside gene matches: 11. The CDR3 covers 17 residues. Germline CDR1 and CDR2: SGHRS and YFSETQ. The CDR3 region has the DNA TGCGCCAGCAGCGCGGGACTAGCGGCACTGACTCCCTACGAGCAGTACTTC. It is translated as CASSAGLAALTPYEQYF. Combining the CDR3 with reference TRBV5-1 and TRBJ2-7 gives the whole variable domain KAGVTQTPRYLIKTRGQQVTLSCSPISGHRSVSWYQQTPGQGLQFLFEYFSETQRNKGNFPGRFSGRQFSNSRSEMNVSTLELGDSALYLCASSAGLAALTPYEQYFGPGTRLTVT.

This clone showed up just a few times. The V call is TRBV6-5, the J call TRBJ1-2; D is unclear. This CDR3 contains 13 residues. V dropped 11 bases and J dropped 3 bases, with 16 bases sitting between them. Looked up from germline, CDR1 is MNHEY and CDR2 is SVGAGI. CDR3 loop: CASRWASDYGYTF. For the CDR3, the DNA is TGTGCCTCCCGGTGGGCTTCCGACTATGGCTACACCTTC.

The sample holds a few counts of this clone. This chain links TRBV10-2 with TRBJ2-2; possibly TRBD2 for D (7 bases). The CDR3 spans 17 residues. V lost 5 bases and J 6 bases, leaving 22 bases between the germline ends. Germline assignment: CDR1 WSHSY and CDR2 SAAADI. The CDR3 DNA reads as TGCGCCAGCAGTCAAGGCGGGGGCCGTATTAACGCCGGGGAGCTGTTTTTT. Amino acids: CASSQGGGRINAGELFF.

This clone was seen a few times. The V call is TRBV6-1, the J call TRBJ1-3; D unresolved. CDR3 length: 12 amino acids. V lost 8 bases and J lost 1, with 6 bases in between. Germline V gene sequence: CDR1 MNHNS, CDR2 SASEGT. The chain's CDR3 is CASGRSGNTIYF. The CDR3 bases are TGTGCCAGCGGGAGGTCTGGAAACACCATATATTTT.

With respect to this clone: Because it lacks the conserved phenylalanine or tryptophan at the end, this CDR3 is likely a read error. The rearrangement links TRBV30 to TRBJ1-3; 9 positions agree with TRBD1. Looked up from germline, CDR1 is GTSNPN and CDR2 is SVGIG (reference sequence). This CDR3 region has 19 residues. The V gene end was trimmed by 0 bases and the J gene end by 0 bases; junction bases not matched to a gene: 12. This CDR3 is CAWSVPGGQGVYSGNTIYV. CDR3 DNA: TGTGCCTGGAGTGTACCGGGGGGACAGGGAGTTTACTCTGGAAACACCATATATGTG.

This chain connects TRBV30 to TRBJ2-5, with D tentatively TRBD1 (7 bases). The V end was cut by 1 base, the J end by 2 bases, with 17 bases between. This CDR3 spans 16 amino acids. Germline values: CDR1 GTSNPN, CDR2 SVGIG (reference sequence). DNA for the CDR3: TGTGCCTGGAGTGCCTGGAGGGGGCTGAGTCAAGAGACCCAGTACTTC. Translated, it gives CAWSAWRGLSQETQYF.

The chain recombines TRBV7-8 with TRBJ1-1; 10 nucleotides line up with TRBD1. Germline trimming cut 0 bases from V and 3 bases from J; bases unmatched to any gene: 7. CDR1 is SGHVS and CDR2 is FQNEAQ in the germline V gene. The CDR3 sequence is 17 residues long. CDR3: CASSLAETGGFDTEAFF. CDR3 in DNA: TGTGCCAGCAGCTTAGCGGAGACAGGGGGCTTTGACACTGAAGCTTTCTTT.

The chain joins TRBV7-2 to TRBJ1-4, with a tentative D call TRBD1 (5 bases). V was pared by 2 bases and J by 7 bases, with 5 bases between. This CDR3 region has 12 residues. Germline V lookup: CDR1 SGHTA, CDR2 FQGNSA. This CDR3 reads CASSLQGEKLFF. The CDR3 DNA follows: TGTGCCAGCAGCTTACAGGGTGAAAAACTGTTTTTT.

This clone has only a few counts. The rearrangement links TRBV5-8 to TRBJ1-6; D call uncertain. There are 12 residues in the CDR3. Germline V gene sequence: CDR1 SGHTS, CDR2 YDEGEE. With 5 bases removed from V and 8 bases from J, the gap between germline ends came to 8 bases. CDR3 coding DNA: TGTGCCAGCAGGGCGGGGTATTCACCCCTCCACTTT. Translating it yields CASRAGYSPLHF.

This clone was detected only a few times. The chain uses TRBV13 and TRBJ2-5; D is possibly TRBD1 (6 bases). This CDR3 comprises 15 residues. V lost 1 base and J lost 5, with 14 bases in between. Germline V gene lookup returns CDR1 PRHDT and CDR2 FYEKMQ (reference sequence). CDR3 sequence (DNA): TGTGCCAGCAGCTTAGACCAACAGGGTTGGGAGACCCAGTACTTC. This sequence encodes CASSLDQQGWETQYF.

Written as DNA, the CDR3 is TGTGCCAGCAGCTCGTGGGGGGGCTCGGGCTCCTACAATGAGCAGTTCTTC. This translates into CASSSWGGSGSYNEQFF. The rearrangement joins TRBV7-6 to TRBJ2-1, with D tentatively TRBD2 (7 bases). CDR1 is SGHVS, CDR2 FNYEAQ, per germline. V lost 4 bases, J lost 0 bases, and 16 bases lay in between. This CDR3 is 17 amino acids long.

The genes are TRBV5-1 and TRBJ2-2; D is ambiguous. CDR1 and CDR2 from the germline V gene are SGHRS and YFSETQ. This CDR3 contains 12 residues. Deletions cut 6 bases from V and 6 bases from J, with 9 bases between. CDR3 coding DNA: TGCGCCAGCACCAGACGGGCCGGGGAGCTGTTTTTT. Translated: CASTRRAGELFF.

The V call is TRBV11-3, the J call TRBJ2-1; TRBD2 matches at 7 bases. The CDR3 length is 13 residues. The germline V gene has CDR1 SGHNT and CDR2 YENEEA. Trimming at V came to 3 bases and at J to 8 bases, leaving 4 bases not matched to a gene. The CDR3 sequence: CASSLRGIHEQFF. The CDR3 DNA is TGTGCCAGCAGCTTGCGGGGGATCCATGAGCAGTTCTTC. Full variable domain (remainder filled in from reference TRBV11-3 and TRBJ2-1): EAGVVQSPRYKIIEKKQPVAFWCNPISGHNTLYWYLQNLGQGPELLIRYENEEAVDDSQLPKDRFSAERLKGVDSTLKIQPAELGDSAVYLCASSLRGIHEQFFGPGTRLTVL.

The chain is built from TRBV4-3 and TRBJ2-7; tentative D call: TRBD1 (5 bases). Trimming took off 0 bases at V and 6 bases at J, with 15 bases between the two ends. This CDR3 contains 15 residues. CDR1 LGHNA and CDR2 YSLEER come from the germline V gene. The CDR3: CASSQDVDNPREQYF. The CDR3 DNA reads TGCGCCAGCAGCCAAGACGTGGACAACCCTCGCGAGCAGTACTTC.

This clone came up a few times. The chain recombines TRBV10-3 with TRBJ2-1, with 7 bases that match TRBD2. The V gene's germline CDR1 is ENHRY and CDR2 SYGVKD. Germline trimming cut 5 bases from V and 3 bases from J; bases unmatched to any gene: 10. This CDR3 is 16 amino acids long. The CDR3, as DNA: TGTGCCATCAGTCCCGCCGGGGGGAGAAACTACAATGAGCAGTTCTTC. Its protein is CAISPAGGRNYNEQFF.

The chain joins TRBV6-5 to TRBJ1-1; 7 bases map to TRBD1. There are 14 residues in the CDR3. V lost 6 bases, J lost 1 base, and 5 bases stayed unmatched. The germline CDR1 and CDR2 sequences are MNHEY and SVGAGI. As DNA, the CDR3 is TGTGCCAGCAGAACCGGGACAGCGAACACTGAAGCTTTCTTT. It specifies CASRTGTANTEAFF.

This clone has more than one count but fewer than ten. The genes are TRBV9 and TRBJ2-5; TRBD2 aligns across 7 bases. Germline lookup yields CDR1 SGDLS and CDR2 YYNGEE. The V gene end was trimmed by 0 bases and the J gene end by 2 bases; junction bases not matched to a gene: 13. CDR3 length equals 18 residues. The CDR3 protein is CASSVAGSGRGLQETQYF. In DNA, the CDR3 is TGTGCCAGCAGCGTAGCAGGATCGGGTCGGGGACTACAAGAGACCCAGTACTTC. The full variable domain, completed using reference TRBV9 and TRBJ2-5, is DSGVTQTPKHLITATGQRVTLRCSPRSGDLSVYWYQQSLDQGLQFLIQYYNGEERAKGNILERFSAQQFPDLHSELNLSSLELGDSALYFCASSVAGSGRGLQETQYFGPGTRLLVL.

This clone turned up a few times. CDR3 sequence: CASSPLQFGNTEAFF. For the CDR3, the DNA is TGTGCCAGCAGTCCTCTACAGTTCGGGAACACTGAAGCTTTCTTT. The V call is TRBV27, the J call TRBJ1-1; D call uncertain. Germline CDR1 MNHEY, CDR2 SMNVEV (reference sequence). V lost 5 bases and J 1 base, leaving 14 bases between the germline ends. The CDR3 runs 15 residues.

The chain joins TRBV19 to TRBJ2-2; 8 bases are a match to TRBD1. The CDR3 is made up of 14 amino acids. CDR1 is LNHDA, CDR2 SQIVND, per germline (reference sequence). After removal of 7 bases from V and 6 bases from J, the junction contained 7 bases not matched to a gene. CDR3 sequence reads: CASTRTGSPGELFF. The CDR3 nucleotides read TGTGCCAGTACCAGGACAGGGTCCCCCGGGGAGCTGTTTTTT.

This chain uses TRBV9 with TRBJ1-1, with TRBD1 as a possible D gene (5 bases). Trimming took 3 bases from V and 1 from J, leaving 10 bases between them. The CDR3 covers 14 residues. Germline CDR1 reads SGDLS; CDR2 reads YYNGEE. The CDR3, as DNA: TGTGCCAGCAGCGCGGGACTACAGAACACTGAAGCTTTCTTT. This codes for CASSAGLQNTEAFF.

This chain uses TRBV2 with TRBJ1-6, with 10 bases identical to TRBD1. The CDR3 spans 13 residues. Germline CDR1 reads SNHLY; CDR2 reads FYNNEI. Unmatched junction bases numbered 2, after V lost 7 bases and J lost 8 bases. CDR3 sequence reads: CASTGTGDSPLHF. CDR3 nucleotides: TGTGCCAGCACCGGGACAGGGGATTCACCCCTCCACTTT.

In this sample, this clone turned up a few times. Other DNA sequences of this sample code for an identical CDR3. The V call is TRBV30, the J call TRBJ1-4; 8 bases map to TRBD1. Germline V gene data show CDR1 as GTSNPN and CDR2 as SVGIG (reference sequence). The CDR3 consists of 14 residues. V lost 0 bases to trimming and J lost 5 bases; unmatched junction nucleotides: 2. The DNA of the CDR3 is TGTGCCTGGAGTGTACGACAGGGGAATGAAAAACTGTTTTTT. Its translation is CAWSVRQGNEKLFF.

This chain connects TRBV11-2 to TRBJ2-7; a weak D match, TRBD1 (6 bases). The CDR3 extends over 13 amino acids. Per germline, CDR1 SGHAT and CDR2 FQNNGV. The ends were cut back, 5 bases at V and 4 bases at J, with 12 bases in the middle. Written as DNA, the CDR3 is TGTGCCAGCAGCCCACCTACAGGGTACGAGCAGTACTTC. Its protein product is CASSPPTGYEQYF.

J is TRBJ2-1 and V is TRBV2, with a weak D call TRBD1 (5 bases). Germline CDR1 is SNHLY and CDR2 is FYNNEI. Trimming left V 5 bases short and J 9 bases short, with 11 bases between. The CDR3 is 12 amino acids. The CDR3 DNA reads TGTGCCAGCAGTAGGGGAATAGGTGAGCAGTTCTTC. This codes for CASSRGIGEQFF.